The source of this T cell receptor (beta chain) is a study of early T cells in non-severe SARS-CoV-2 infection (dated by TCRdb to about 2021). Concerning the study at large: Because TCR sequencing was done on bulk RNA from unsorted whole blood, the alpha and beta chains could not be paired.

This clonotype was seen only a few times. Its antigen is not yet known. No base quality values were provided; no much bigger clone lies one nucleotide off. What the research found in general, with its limitations: VDJdb matching was skewed toward anti-spike CD8 responses and likely underestimated virus-specific expansions, missing private and CD4 specificities.

Libraries were made using 5' RACE. Instrument used: NextSeq 500. To correct for sequencing error and PCR bias, the TCR library protocol tagged individual cDNA molecules with unique molecular identifiers. TCR alpha and beta chains were both sequenced, and the abundances of alpha and beta sequences in each sample were closely correlated with each other. The paper's processing steps were these. V gene, J gene and CDR3 annotation of TCR sequences was performed with Decombinator V4. TCRs were defined as expanded if a significant change between any two time points was detected under a Poisson model with p below 0.0001. TCR abundances were normalised to the total number of TCRs sequenced in each sample and reported as counts per million. VDJdb, accessed 1 November 2021, was searched for CMV, EBV and SARS-CoV-2 annotated TCRs, excluding TCRs annotated for multiple antigens. TCRdb's own reprocessing of the public reads used fastp at Q25 and MiXCR and kept productive beta chains. Under each unique CDR3 protein, matching rows form one entry showing the most common genes and DNA. Here the V and J calls rest on TCRdb's processing, not on the authors' analysis. The sample table lists more than 65,000 distinct CDR3 sequences, approximately 13% of them with a count of one. Over 4% of the sample goes to the ten largest clones.

A case-control design nested within a healthcare worker cohort in London, UK, was used, with weekly nasopharyngeal swab PCR tests and blood sampling performed. Healthcare workers were recruited during the week of the UK lockdown, between 23 and 31 March 2020, and followed weekly for up to roughly 16 weeks. This receptor was taken from an adult who was a healthcare worker with PCR-confirmed SARS-CoV-2 infection or an uninfected control (not recorded which). The sample was whole blood.

The DNA sequence is as follows: TGTGCCAGCAGTACCGGCGGGAGGTACGAGCAGTACTTC. It translates to CASSTGGRYEQYF. The chain is made from TRBV28 and TRBJ2-7; 8 of the junction bases match TRBD2. V is cut back by 5 bases and J by 4 bases, with 4 bases in the junction unmatched. From the germline V gene, CDR1 is MDHEN and CDR2 is SYDVKM. The CDR3 sequence holds 13 residues, the cysteine and phenylalanine included. CDR3 DNA is the only sequence kept; it has 39 bases, read in frame from the first base.